This TCR beta chain came from a study of naive and memory T cell subsets. From germline, CDR1 is SEHNR and CDR2 FQNEAQ (reference sequence). Trimming pared 8 bases from V and 3 bases from J, leaving 26 bases between. CDR3 length equals 19 residues. After CD4 positive bead selection, the CD4-negative fraction gave CD8 T cells. Cells stained for CD3, CD4, CD8, CD45RA, CD27 and viability were sorted into four CD45RA/CD27 subsets. An equimolar mix of two oligonucleotides served as the beta constant-region primer for TRBC1 and TRBC2. Ligated cDNA was amplified by four rounds of PCR with nested alpha and beta constant-region primers and SP2. An oligonucleotide with the SP2 primer and a 12-nucleotide UMI was ligated to the cDNA 3' end. TCRdb independently ran MiXCR on the UMI-ligation and nested PCR reads; one entry per CDR3 protein. Of approximately 17,000 distinct CDR3 sequences in the sample, around 8.2% were seen once.

General study points: Diversity fell and Gini index rose from naive through CM, EM, EMRA.

This clonotype was seen ten or more times. Its antigen is undetermined. The sequence derives from a human donor in good health. V gene TRBV7-9 combines with J gene TRBJ1-6, with D possibly matching TRBD1 (5 bases). Input material: central memory CD8+ T cells from blood. The CDR3, as DNA: TGTGCCAGCGCCCCCAAGGACTTGTGGGACTACGTCTATAATTCACCCCTCCACTTT. It specifies CASAPKDLWDYVYNSPLHF.